This note documents a single T cell receptor beta chain sequence. Germline lookup yields CDR1 MNHEY and CDR2 SVGAGI. CDR3 size: 15 residues. Deletions cut 2 bases from V and 4 bases from J, with 14 bases between. The sample comes from a study of blood T cell repertoires in COVID-19. Across the whole study: Specimens from acute and convalescent COVID-19 originated in the United States, Italy and Spain.

Assay: immunoSEQ multiplex PCR; the TCRdb copy retains only in-frame clones and omits some. The table has 55,000 to 70,000 clones, roughly 86% seen once. The sequencing input was peripheral blood. The TCR was taken from a man between 65 and 80 years old with acute or convalescent COVID-19. The chain links TRBV6-5 to TRBJ1-2; possible D gene TRBD1, 6 bases. The CDR3 loop is CASSYPTGSGYGYTF. DNA for the CDR3: TGTGCCAGCAGTTACCCTACAGGGTCGGGCTATGGCTACACCTTC.